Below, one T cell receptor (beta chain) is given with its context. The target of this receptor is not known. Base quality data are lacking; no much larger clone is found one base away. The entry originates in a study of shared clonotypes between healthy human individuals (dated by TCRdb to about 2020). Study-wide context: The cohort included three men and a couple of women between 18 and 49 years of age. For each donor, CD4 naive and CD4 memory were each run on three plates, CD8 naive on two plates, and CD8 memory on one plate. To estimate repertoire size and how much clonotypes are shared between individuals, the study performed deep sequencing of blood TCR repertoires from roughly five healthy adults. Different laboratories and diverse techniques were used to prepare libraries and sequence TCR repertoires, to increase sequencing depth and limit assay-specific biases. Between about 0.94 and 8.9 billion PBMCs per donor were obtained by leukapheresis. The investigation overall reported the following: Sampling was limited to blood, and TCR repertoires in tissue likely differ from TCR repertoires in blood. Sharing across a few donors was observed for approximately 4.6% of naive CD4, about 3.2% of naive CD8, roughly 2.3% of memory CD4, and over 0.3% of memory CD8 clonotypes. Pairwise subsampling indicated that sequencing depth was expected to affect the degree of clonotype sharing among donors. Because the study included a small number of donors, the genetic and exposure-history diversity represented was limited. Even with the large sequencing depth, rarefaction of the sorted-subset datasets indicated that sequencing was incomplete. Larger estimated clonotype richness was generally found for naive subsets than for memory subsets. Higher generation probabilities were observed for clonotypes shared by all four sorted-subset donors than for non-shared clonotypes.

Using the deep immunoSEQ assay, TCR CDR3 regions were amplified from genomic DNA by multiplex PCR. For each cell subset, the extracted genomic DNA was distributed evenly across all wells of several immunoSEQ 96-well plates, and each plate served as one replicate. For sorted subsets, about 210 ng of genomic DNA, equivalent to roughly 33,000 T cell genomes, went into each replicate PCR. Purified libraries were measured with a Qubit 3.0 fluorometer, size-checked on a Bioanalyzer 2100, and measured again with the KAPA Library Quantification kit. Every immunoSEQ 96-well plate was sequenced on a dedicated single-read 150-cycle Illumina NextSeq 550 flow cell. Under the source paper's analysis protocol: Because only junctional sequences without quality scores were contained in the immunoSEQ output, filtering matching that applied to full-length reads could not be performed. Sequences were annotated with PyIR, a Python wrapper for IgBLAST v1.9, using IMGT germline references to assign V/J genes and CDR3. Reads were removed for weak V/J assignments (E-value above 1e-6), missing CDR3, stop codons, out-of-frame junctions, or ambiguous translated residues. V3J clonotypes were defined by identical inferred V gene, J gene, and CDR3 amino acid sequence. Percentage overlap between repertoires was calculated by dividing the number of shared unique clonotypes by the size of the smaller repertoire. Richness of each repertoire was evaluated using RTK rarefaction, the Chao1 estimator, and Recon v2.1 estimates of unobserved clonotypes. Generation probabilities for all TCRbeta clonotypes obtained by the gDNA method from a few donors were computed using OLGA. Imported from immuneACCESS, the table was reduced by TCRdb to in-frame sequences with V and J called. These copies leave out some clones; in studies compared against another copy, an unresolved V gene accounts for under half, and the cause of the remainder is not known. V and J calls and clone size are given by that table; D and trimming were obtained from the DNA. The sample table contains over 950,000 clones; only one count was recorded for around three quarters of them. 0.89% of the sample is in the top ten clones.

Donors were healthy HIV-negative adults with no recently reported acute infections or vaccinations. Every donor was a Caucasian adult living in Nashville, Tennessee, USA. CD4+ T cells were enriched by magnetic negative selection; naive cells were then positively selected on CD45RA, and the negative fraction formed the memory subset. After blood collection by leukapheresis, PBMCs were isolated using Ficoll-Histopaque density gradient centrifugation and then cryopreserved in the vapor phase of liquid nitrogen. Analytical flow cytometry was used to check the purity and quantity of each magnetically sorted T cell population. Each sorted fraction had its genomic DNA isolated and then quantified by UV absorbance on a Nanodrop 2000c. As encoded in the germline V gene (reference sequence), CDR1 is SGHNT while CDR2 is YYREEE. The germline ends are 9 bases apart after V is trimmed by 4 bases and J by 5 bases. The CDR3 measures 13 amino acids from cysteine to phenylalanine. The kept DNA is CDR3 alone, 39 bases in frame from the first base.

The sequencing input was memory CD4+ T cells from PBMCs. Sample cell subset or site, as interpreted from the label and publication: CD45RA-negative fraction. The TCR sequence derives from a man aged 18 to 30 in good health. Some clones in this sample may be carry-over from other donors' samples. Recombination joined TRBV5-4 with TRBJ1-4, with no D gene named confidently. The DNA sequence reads TGTGCCAGCAGCCCAGACTTAAATGAAAAACTGTTTTTT. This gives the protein CASSPDLNEKLFF.